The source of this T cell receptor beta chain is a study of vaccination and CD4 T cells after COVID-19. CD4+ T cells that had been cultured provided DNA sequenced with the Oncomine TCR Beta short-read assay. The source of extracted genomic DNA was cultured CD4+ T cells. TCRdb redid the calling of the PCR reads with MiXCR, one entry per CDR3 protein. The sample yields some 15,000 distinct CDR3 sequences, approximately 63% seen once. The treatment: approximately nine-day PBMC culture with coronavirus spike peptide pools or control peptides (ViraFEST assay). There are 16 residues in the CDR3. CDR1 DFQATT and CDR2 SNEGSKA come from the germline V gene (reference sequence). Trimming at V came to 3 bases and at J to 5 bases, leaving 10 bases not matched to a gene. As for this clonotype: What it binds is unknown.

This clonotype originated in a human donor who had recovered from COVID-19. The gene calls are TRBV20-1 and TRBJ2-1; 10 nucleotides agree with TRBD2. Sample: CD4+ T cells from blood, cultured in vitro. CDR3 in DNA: TGCAGTGCTAGCCGTAGCGGGAGGCGTATTAACAATGAGCAGTTCTTC. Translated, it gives CSASRSGRRINNEQFF.